This entry lists 20 T cell receptor beta chains sequenced from one sample in a study of blood T cell repertoires in COVID-19. Profiled with immunoSEQ multiplex PCR; TCRdb holds only in-frame clones, not every one. The table has around 130,000 clones, around 89% seen once. Sequenced material: peripheral blood. These receptors were collected from a man in his 70s with active or convalescent COVID-19.

The gene calls are TRBV28 and TRBJ1-5; a possible D gene is TRBD1 (5 bases). The CDR3 has 16 residues. Trimming shortened V by 3 bases and J by 0 bases, and 12 bases separated the two germline ends. Germline CDR1 MDHEN, CDR2 SYDVKM. The DNA for the CDR3 is TGTGCCAGCAGTTTTGGGGCCGATAATAGCAATCAGCCCCAGCATTTT. This gives the protein CASSFGADNSNQPQHF.

The V gene is TRBV24-1, the J gene TRBJ1-2; a weak D match, TRBD1 (6 bases). The CDR3 extends over 13 amino acids. The germline V gene has CDR1 KGHDR and CDR2 SFDVKD. Between the trimmed V and J ends, which lost 3 bases and 7 bases, there was a span of 11 bases. CDR3 in amino acids: CATSDVTGRGYTF. DNA of the CDR3: TGTGCCACCAGTGATGTGACAGGTCGTGGCTACACCTTC.

This clone was found once. The chain is built from TRBV7-9 and TRBJ1-3, with D perhaps TRBD1 (6 bases). V was pared by 5 bases and J by 4 bases, with 18 bases between. CDR1 SEHNR and CDR2 FQNEAQ come from the germline V gene (reference sequence). This CDR3 spans 16 amino acids. The CDR3 protein is CASSPPGQLLGNTIYF. The CDR3 nucleotides are TGTGCCAGCAGCCCGCCCGGACAGCTCCTCGGAAACACCATATATTTT.

This clone was detected a few times. This chain uses TRBV28 with TRBJ1-6; D is unclear. This CDR3 comprises 15 residues. Looked up from germline, CDR1 is MDHEN and CDR2 is SYDVKM. V lost 3 bases and J 0 bases, leaving 6 bases between the germline ends. The CDR3 sequence is CASSLGSSYNSPLHF. CDR3 nucleotide sequence: TGTGCCAGCAGTTTGGGGAGCTCCTATAATTCACCCCTCCACTTT. The full variable domain, rest sourced from reference TRBV28 and TRBJ1-6, is DVKVTQSSRYLVKRTGEKVFLECVQDMDHENMFWYRQDPGLGLRLIYFSYDVKMKEKGDIPEGYSVSREKKERFSLILESASTNQTSMYLCASSLGSSYNSPLHFGNGTRLTVT.

The CDR3 DNA is TGTGCCAGCAGTTTAAGCGGGAGTGTCGCAGATACGCAGTATTTT. It specifies CASSLSGSVADTQYF. The rearrangement links TRBV27 to TRBJ2-3; the match to TRBD2 covers 8 bases. V was clipped by 2 bases and J by 4 bases; unmatched bases: 5. Looked up from germline, CDR1 is MNHEY and CDR2 is SMNVEV (reference sequence). This CDR3 region has 15 residues.

This rearrangement joins TRBV30 to TRBJ2-7, with no clear D. CDR1 and CDR2 from the germline V gene are GTSNPN and SVGIG (reference sequence). The CDR3 consists of 12 residues. Between the trimmed V and J ends, which lost 6 bases and 2 bases, there was a span of 11 bases. CDR3 sequence reads: CACSGPPYEQYF. For the CDR3, the DNA is TGTGCCTGCTCTGGGCCCCCCTACGAGCAGTACTTC.

This CDR3 reads CASSLDLAGTYEQYF. In nucleotides, the CDR3 is TGTGCCAGCAGCTTAGACCTAGCGGGGACCTACGAGCAGTACTTC. The J gene is TRBJ2-7, the V gene TRBV11-2, with 9 bases identical to TRBD2. Trimming took 0 bases from V and 2 from J; bases not matched to a gene: 2. The CDR3 totals 15 residues. From germline, CDR1 is SGHAT and CDR2 FQNNGV.

This clone is a singleton in its sample. The chain links TRBV6-5 to TRBJ1-5, with D possibly being TRBD1 (5 bases). Germline V gene sequence: CDR1 MNHEY, CDR2 SVGAGI. The CDR3 has 14 residues. Trimming shortened V by 2 bases and J by 6 bases, and 11 bases separated the two germline ends. Written as DNA, the CDR3 is TGTGCCAGCAGTTACCGACAGACTAGTCAGCCCCAGCATTTT. It is translated as CASSYRQTSQPQHF.

The gene calls are TRBV2 and TRBJ2-7, with 8 bases matching TRBD2. CDR3 length: 16 amino acids. J was trimmed by 1 base and V by 6 bases; bases with no gene match: 11. Germline V lookup: CDR1 SNHLY, CDR2 FYNNEI. CDR3 in amino acids: CASRTSVKGESYEQYF. CDR3 coding DNA: TGTGCCAGCAGGACTAGCGTCAAAGGGGAGTCCTACGAGCAGTACTTC.

The chain couples TRBV18 to TRBJ1-6; no clear D gene. Trimming took 1 base from V and 2 from J, leaving 12 bases between them. CDR1 is KGHSH and CDR2 is LQKENI in the germline V gene. The CDR3 length is 17 residues. The chain's CDR3 is CASSPQVQRTYNSPLHF. The DNA for the CDR3 is TGTGCCAGCTCACCACAGGTTCAGAGGACCTATAATTCACCCCTCCACTTT. The variable domain in full, with the rest retrieved from reference TRBV18 and TRBJ1-6, is NAGVMQNPRHLVRRRGQEARLRCSPMKGHSHVYWYRQLPEEGLKFMVYLQKENIIDESGMPKERFSAEFPKEGPSILRIQQVVRGDSAAYFCASSPQVQRTYNSPLHFGNGTRLTVT.

The rearrangement links TRBV6-1 to TRBJ1-2; 7 bases line up with TRBD1. Trimming removed 2 bases from V and 6 bases from J; junction bases left unmatched: 3. Germline CDR1 is MNHNS and CDR2 is SASEGT. The CDR3 length is 13 residues. The CDR3 nucleotides are TGTGCCAGCAGTGAAAGACAGGGTGATGGCTACACCTTC. Translated, it gives CASSERQGDGYTF.

This clone was seen a few times. The CDR3 loop reads CASSLGGAPLHF. The CDR3 DNA sequence: TGTGCCAGCAGCTTAGGGGGAGCCCCCCTCCACTTT. V is TRBV7-9 and J is TRBJ1-6; D remains unclear. The ends were cut back, 1 base at V and 13 bases at J, with 8 bases in the middle. The CDR3 loop spans 12 amino acids. Germline values: CDR1 SEHNR, CDR2 FQNEAQ (reference sequence).

On this clone itself: The same CDR3 also results from other DNA sequences found in this sample. The chain combines TRBV24-1 with TRBJ2-7; a weak D match, TRBD2 (6 bases). V was trimmed by 4 bases and J by 4 bases, leaving 19 bases between them. Germline lookup yields CDR1 KGHDR and CDR2 SFDVKD. The CDR3 has 16 amino acids. CDR3 amino acids: CATSDSGQGLSYEQYF. The CDR3 region has the DNA TGTGCCACCAGTGACTCCGGGCAGGGACTCTCTTACGAGCAGTACTTC.

The chain employs TRBV28 and TRBJ2-1; 10 positions match TRBD2. J was trimmed by 7 bases and V by 8 bases; bases with no gene match: 8. Germline V gene data show CDR1 as MDHEN and CDR2 as SYDVKM. The CDR3 is 14 residues long. CDR3: CASLPSGSINEQFF. The CDR3 DNA is TGTGCCAGCCTACCTAGCGGGAGTATAAATGAGCAGTTCTTC.

The CDR3 reads CASSLQGAVDTQYF. In DNA, the CDR3 is TGTGCCAGCAGCCTACAGGGGGCTGTAGATACGCAGTATTTT. The rearrangement uses TRBV2 and TRBJ2-3; 9 positions match TRBD1. Per the germline V gene, CDR1 is SNHLY and CDR2 is FYNNEI. Trimming removed 6 bases from V and 5 bases from J; junction bases left unmatched: 6. CDR3 size: 14 residues.

The chain links TRBV7-2 to TRBJ2-7; 10 bases are shared with TRBD1. V lost 0 bases and J lost 7; bases outside the gene matches: 9. This CDR3 spans 16 amino acids. CDR1 and CDR2 (germline): SGHTA, FQGNSA. For the CDR3, the DNA is TGTGCCAGCAGCTTAGCGTGGACAGGGGGGGTTGGAGAGCAGTACTTC. Its translation is CASSLAWTGGVGEQYF. The full variable domain, completed using reference TRBV7-2 and TRBJ2-7, is GAGVSQSPSNKVTEKGKDVELRCDPISGHTALYWYRQSLGQGLEFLIYFQGNSAPDKSGLPSDRFSAERTGGSVSTLTIQRTQQEDSAVYLCASSLAWTGGVGEQYFGPGTRLTVT.

The chain is built from TRBV20-1 and TRBJ2-2; the D gene is possibly TRBD1 (5 bases). CDR1 is DFQATT, CDR2 SNEGSKA, per germline (reference sequence). Between the trimmed V and J ends, which lost 3 bases and 2 bases, there was a span of 10 bases. CDR3 size: 14 residues. CDR3 loop: CSASLGLNTGELFF. Here the CDR3 DNA reads TGCAGTGCTAGTTTGGGGCTTAACACCGGGGAGCTGTTTTTT.

V is TRBV19 and J is TRBJ2-7; 11 nucleotides align to TRBD2. Germline values: CDR1 LNHDA, CDR2 SQIVND (reference sequence). The CDR3 covers 17 residues. J lost 0 bases, V lost 6 bases, and 10 bases had no gene match. The CDR3 protein is CASSPGVAGGSSYEQYF. DNA for the CDR3: TGTGCCAGTAGCCCCGGGGTAGCGGGAGGGAGCTCCTACGAGCAGTACTTC.

The chain links TRBV3-1 (or the pseudogene TRBV3-2) to TRBJ2-7; 8 positions match TRBD2. Germline trimming cut 4 bases from V and 7 bases from J; bases unmatched to any gene: 3. The germline CDR1 and CDR2 sequences are LGHDT and YNNKEL (reference sequence). The CDR3 contains 12 residues. CDR3 protein: CASSRLASEQYF. In DNA form, the CDR3 reads TGTGCCAGCAGCCGACTAGCGTCAGAGCAGTACTTC.

This clone showed up just a few times. This chain uses TRBV27 with TRBJ1-2; TRBD1 is a possible D gene (6 bases). Trimming shortened V by 7 bases and J by 9 bases, and 15 bases separated the two germline ends. The germline V gene has CDR1 MNHEY and CDR2 SMNVEV (reference sequence). The length of the CDR3 is 12 residues. As DNA, the CDR3 is TGTGCCAGCACCACCCCGGGGACAAGCTACACCTTC. Protein product: CASTTPGTSYTF.